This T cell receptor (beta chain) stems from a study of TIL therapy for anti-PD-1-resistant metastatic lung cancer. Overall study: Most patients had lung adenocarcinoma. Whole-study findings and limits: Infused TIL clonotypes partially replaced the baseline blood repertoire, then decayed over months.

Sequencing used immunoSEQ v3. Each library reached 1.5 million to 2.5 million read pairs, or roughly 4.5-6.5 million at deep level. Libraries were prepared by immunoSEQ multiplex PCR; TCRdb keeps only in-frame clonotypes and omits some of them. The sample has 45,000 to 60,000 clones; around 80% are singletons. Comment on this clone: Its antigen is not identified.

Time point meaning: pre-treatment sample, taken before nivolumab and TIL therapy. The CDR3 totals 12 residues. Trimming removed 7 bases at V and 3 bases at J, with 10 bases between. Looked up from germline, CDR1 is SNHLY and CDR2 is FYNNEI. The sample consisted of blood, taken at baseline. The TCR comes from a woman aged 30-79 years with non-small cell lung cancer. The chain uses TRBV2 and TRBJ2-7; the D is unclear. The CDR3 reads CASNVIYYEQYF. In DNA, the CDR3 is TGTGCCAGCAATGTCATCTACTACGAGCAGTACTTC.